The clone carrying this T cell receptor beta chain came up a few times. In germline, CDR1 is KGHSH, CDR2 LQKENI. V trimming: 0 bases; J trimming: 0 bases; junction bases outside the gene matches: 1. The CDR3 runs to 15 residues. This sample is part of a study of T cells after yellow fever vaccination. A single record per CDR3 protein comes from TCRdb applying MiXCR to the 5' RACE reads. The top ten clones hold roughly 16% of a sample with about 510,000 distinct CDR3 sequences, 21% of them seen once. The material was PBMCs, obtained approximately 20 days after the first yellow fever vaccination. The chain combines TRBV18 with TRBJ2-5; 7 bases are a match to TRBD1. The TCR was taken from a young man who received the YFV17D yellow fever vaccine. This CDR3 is CASSPPGQYQETQYF. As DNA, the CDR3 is TGTGCCAGCTCACCACCGGGACAGTACCAAGAGACCCAGTACTTC. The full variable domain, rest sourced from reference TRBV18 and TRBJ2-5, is NAGVMQNPRHLVRRRGQEARLRCSPMKGHSHVYWYRQLPEEGLKFMVYLQKENIIDESGMPKERFSAEFPKEGPSILRIQQVVRGDSAAYFCASSPPGQYQETQYFGPGTRLLVL.